These 27 T cell receptor beta chains were sequenced from one sample in a study of vaccination and CD4 T cells after COVID-19. The treatment denotes: approximately nine-day PBMC culture with coronavirus spike peptide pools or control peptides (ViraFEST assay). Antigens for these TCRs are unknown. Cultured CD4+ T cells had their DNA profiled by the Oncomine TCR Beta short-read assay. TCRdb independently ran MiXCR on the PCR reads; one entry per CDR3 protein. The sample carries around 7,900 distinct CDR3 sequences, 73% recorded once. The specimen sequenced was CD4+ T cells from blood, cultured in vitro. These receptors were collected from a human donor who had recovered from COVID-19.

This chain links TRBV30 with TRBJ1-1; D ambiguous. Germline V lookup: CDR1 GTSNPN, CDR2 SVGIG (reference sequence). Between the trimmed V and J ends, which lost 3 bases and 5 bases, there was a span of 16 bases. This CDR3 is 14 amino acids long. CDR3 sequence (DNA): TGTGCCTGGAGGGCTCGGGAGGGAGGAACTGAAGCTTTCTTT. Its translation: CAWRAREGGTEAFF.

This chain joins TRBV27 and TRBJ2-5; D remains ambiguous. The CDR3 has 18 amino acids. CDR1 and CDR2 from the germline V gene are MNHEY and SMNVEV (reference sequence). V lost 0 bases and J lost 2, with 19 bases in between. CDR3 residues: CASSLSYVRSTRQETQYF. The CDR3 nucleotides are TGTGCCAGCAGTTTATCCTATGTTAGGTCGACACGTCAAGAGACCCAGTACTTC.

The CDR3 nucleotides read TGTGCCAGCAGTCTATCGACTAGCCCCTACGAGCAGTACTTC. This gives the protein CASSLSTSPYEQYF. V usage is TRBV2 and J usage is TRBJ2-7, with 7 bases lining up with TRBD2. The J segment lost 2 bases and the V segment lost 5 bases, leaving 6 bases of the junction unmatched. Germline CDR1 SNHLY, CDR2 FYNNEI. This CDR3 has 14 residues.

DNA of the CDR3: TGTGCCAGCAGCCGCAATACGGCCTATGGCTACACCTTC. Translation gives CASSRNTAYGYTF. This chain joins TRBV5-5 and TRBJ1-2, with D hard to call. Germline V CDR1 and CDR2: SGHKS, YYEKEE (reference sequence). The CDR3 consists of 13 residues. Trimming took 4 bases from V and 4 from J, leaving 11 bases between them.

The rearrangement links TRBV11-3 to TRBJ2-5; either TRBD1 or TRBD2 may supply D (6 bases each). The length of the CDR3 is 17 residues. Germline lookup yields CDR1 SGHNT and CDR2 YENEEA. Trimming stripped 0 bases from V and 7 bases from J, with 21 bases between. CDR3 residues: CASSLDRWGAGDGTQYF. Written as DNA, the CDR3 is TGTGCCAGCAGCTTAGATCGATGGGGGGCTGGTGACGGGACCCAGTACTTC.

This clonotype occurred a few times. The chain links TRBV20-1 to TRBJ2-7, with 8 bases fitting TRBD1. Per germline, CDR1 DFQATT and CDR2 SNEGSKA (reference sequence). The CDR3 is made up of 14 amino acids. V was clipped by 6 bases and J by 0 bases; unmatched bases: 7. This chain's CDR3 is CSARRGQASYEQYF. CDR3 DNA: TGCAGTGCCAGACGGGGACAGGCCTCCTACGAGCAGTACTTC.

The chain recombines TRBV7-9 with TRBJ1-6; D is ambiguous. Germline CDR1 SEHNR, CDR2 FQNEAQ (reference sequence). V was trimmed by 5 bases and J by 0 bases, leaving 14 bases between them. The CDR3 is 17 residues long. The CDR3 loop is CASSQGRTSSYNSPLHF. CDR3 nucleotides: TGTGCCAGCAGCCAAGGACGGACGAGCTCCTATAATTCACCCCTCCACTTT. Full variable domain (rest looked up from reference TRBV7-9 and TRBJ1-6): DTGVSQNPRHKITKRGQNVTFRCDPISEHNRLYWYRQTLGQGPEFLTYFQNEAQLEKSRLLSDRFSAERPKGSFSTLEIQRTEQGDSAMYLCASSQGRTSSYNSPLHFGNGTRLTVT.

The genes are TRBV6-1 and TRBJ1-4, with 9 bases matching TRBD1. This CDR3 spans 14 amino acids. V trimming: 6 bases; J trimming: 8 bases; junction bases outside the gene matches: 7. Germline-derived CDR1 and CDR2 are MNHNS and SASEGT. The CDR3 region has the DNA TGTGCCAGCAGACGGACAGGGGTTGGAGAAAAACTGTTTTTT. It encodes CASRRTGVGEKLFF.

The chain couples TRBV28 to TRBJ1-5; no clear D. Trimming removed 3 bases at V and 2 bases at J, with 8 bases between. Germline V gene lookup returns CDR1 MDHEN and CDR2 SYDVKM. The CDR3 has 14 amino acids. The CDR3 region is CASSLTTGNQPQHF. In nucleotides, the CDR3 is TGTGCCAGCAGTTTGACAACAGGCAATCAGCCCCAGCATTTT.

The chain carries TRBV10-1 and TRBJ2-7; 7 bases are a match to TRBD1. This CDR3 has 13 residues. Unmatched junction bases numbered 4, after V lost 2 bases and J lost 6 bases. The germline CDR1 and CDR2 sequences are WNHNN and SYGVQD (reference sequence). In nucleotides, the CDR3 is TGCGCCAGCAGTGAGATGACAGGGACCGAGCAGTACTTC. Residues: CASSEMTGTEQYF.

The J gene is TRBJ1-6, the V gene TRBV20-1, with 7 bases matching TRBD1. J gave up 5 bases and V 5 bases, and 9 bases lay outside the gene matches. Germline-derived CDR1 and CDR2 are DFQATT and SNEGSKA (reference sequence). This CDR3 has 15 amino acids. The CDR3 is CSASRAQGDNSPLHF. The DNA for the CDR3 is TGCAGTGCTTCCCGGGCGCAGGGGGATAATTCACCCCTCCACTTT.

The chain combines TRBV27 with TRBJ2-7, with TRBD1 matching 7 bases. After removal of 3 bases from V and 2 bases from J, the junction contained 7 bases not matched to a gene. The germline gives CDR1 MNHEY, CDR2 SMNVEV (reference sequence). The CDR3 totals 15 residues. In DNA, the CDR3 is TGTGCCAGCAGTTTTAGGGGGCTACGGGCCTACGAGCAGTACTTC. Translation: CASSFRGLRAYEQYF.

J is TRBJ2-7 and V is TRBV20-1; D is unresolved. The germline gives CDR1 DFQATT, CDR2 SNEGSKA (reference sequence). Trimming cost V 6 bases and J 0 bases, with 12 bases left between them. CDR3 length: 13 amino acids. Written as DNA, the CDR3 is TGCAGTGCCCCCGGCGCCTACTCCTACGAGCAGTACTTC. Protein sequence: CSAPGAYSYEQYF.

The chain links TRBV6-5 to TRBJ1-1, with D possibly being TRBD1 (6 bases). The CDR3 runs to 14 residues. Germline values: CDR1 MNHEY, CDR2 SVGAGI. Trimming shortened V by 2 bases and J by 0 bases, and 7 bases separated the two germline ends. The CDR3 loop is CASSYGGLNTEAFF. The CDR3 bases are TGTGCCAGCAGTTACGGGGGGCTGAACACTGAAGCTTTCTTT.

This chain links TRBV6-1 with TRBJ2-5; D unclear. Germline lookup yields CDR1 MNHNS and CDR2 SASEGT. There are 14 residues in the CDR3. The V and J ends lost 7 bases and 3 bases respectively, with 15 bases between them. This CDR3 reads CASTTSFGEETQYF. The CDR3 DNA is TGTGCCAGCACCACATCTTTTGGGGAAGAGACCCAGTACTTC.

The chain has TRBV6-4 and TRBJ1-2, with D uncertain. The ends were cut back, 0 bases at V and 8 bases at J, with 7 bases in the middle. CDR1 MRHNA and CDR2 SNTAGT come from the germline V gene. This CDR3 comprises 12 residues. CDR3 region: CASSDSRRGYTF. For the CDR3, the DNA is TGTGCCAGCAGTGACTCAAGGAGGGGCTACACCTTC.

This rearrangement joins TRBV4-3 to TRBJ2-5; D remains ambiguous. There are 13 residues in the CDR3. V was pared by 0 bases and J by 5 bases, with 7 bases between. Looked up from germline, CDR1 is LGHNA and CDR2 is YSLEER. CDR3 coding DNA: TGCGCCAGCAGCCAAGATGAAAGGGAGACCCAGTACTTC. Residues: CASSQDERETQYF.

The V gene is TRBV12-3 or TRBV12-4, the J gene TRBJ1-2, with 8 bases identical to TRBD1. V was pared by 10 bases and J by 4 bases, with 5 bases of the junction left unmatched. There are 12 residues in the CDR3. The CDR3 DNA follows: TGTGCCACCCCAGACAGGGGCTATGGCTACACCTTC. Translating it yields CATPDRGYGYTF.

The chain combines TRBV19 with TRBJ2-7; D may be TRBD2 (5 bases). The CDR3 consists of 14 residues. The V end lost 1 base, the J end lost 6 bases, and 13 bases lay between the germline ends. CDR1 and CDR2 (germline): LNHDA, SQIVND (reference sequence). CDR3 nucleotides: TGTGCCAGTAGTATAGGTGGCATAAGCGGCGAGCAGTACTTC. Residues: CASSIGGISGEQYF.

The chain employs TRBV12-3 or TRBV12-4 and TRBJ1-5; 7 bases line up with TRBD1. Losses at the gene ends were 6 bases for V and 4 bases for J; bases not matched to a gene: 6. The CDR3 length is 14 residues. The CDR3 sequence is CASSRQGGNQPQHF. The DNA for the CDR3 is TGTGCCAGCAGCCGACAGGGAGGAAATCAGCCCCAGCATTTT.

The chain recombines TRBV20-1 with TRBJ1-3; D uncertain. CDR1 DFQATT and CDR2 SNEGSKA come from the germline V gene (reference sequence). The germline V and J ends were trimmed by 6 bases and 0 bases, with 9 bases remaining between them. CDR3 size: 13 residues. The CDR3 DNA reads as TGCAGTGCCCCAGATTTCTCTGGAAACACCATATATTTT. This translates into CSAPDFSGNTIYF.

This clonotype is medium-sized within its sample. V gene TRBV19 combines with J gene TRBJ1-6, with unresolved D. The CDR3 length is 17 residues. Trimming cost V 4 bases and J 7 bases, with 20 bases left between them. The germline CDR1 and CDR2 sequences are LNHDA and SQIVND (reference sequence). CDR3 sequence: CASSTSGVGSGNSPLHF. The CDR3 region has the DNA TGTGCCAGTAGTACCTCCGGAGTGGGCAGTGGGAATTCACCCCTCCACTTT.

The gene calls are TRBV6-1 and TRBJ1-1; unclear D gene. The germline V and J ends were trimmed by 6 bases and 5 bases, with 13 bases remaining between them. Looked up from germline, CDR1 is MNHNS and CDR2 is SASEGT. The CDR3 contains 13 residues. The CDR3 here is CASRQTRLTEAFF. The CDR3 nucleotides read TGTGCCAGCAGGCAAACGAGGCTAACTGAAGCTTTCTTT.

CDR3 sequence reads: CAWGAGGNQPQHF. CDR3 sequence (DNA): TGTGCCTGGGGAGCGGGGGGCAATCAGCCCCAGCATTTT. This rearrangement joins TRBV30 to TRBJ1-5; possible D gene TRBD1, 5 bases. V shed 5 bases and J shed 2 bases, with 10 bases lying between them. CDR3 length: 13 amino acids. Germline CDR1 reads GTSNPN; CDR2 reads SVGIG (reference sequence).

The chain joins TRBV6-2 or TRBV6-3 to TRBJ1-5; no clear D. CDR1 and CDR2 (germline): MNHEY, SVGEGT. With 4 bases removed from V and 7 bases from J, the gap between germline ends came to 8 bases. CDR3 size: 12 residues. This CDR3 reads CASSWGWQPQHF. The CDR3, as DNA: TGTGCCAGCAGTTGGGGTTGGCAGCCCCAGCATTTT.

The J gene is TRBJ1-2, the V gene TRBV11-2, with TRBD1 matching 9 bases. There are 19 residues in the CDR3. Losses at the gene ends were 5 bases for V and 8 bases for J; bases not matched to a gene: 24. Germline CDR1 is SGHAT and CDR2 is FQNNGV. The CDR3 is CASSLHRGGDRAQRKGYTF. The CDR3 DNA reads TGTGCCAGCAGCCTACATAGGGGGGGGGACAGGGCCCAACGAAAAGGCTACACCTTC.

This chain connects TRBV6-2 or TRBV6-3 to TRBJ2-3; D is ambiguous. The germline gives CDR1 MNHEY, CDR2 SVGEGT. V was pared by 2 bases and J by 0 bases, with 15 bases between. This CDR3 has 17 amino acids. The CDR3: CASSYGPGITSTDTQYF. The CDR3 DNA sequence: TGTGCCAGCAGTTACGGGCCTGGCATAACTAGCACAGATACGCAGTATTTT.